Detailed here is one T cell receptor beta chain. These data belong to a study of blood T cell repertoires in COVID-19. Libraries were prepared by immunoSEQ multiplex PCR; TCRdb keeps only in-frame clonotypes and omits some of them. Among almost 400,000 clones, 80% to 90% were seen once, and the ten largest hold about 2.5%. The V segment lost 3 bases and the J segment 7 bases; nucleotides outside the gene matches: 11. From germline, CDR1 is LNHDA and CDR2 SQIVND (reference sequence). This CDR3 contains 15 residues. The chain uses TRBV19 and TRBJ2-7; 8 nucleotides match TRBD1. The receptor was isolated from a woman in her sixties or seventies with COVID-19, enrolled during active disease. Sequencing input: peripheral blood. The CDR3: CASSIPGGPLGEQYF. CDR3 DNA: TGTGCCAGTAGTATTCCAGGGGGCCCGTTGGGGGAGCAGTACTTC.